The source of this T cell receptor (beta chain) is a study of Ad26.COV2.S vaccination and SARS-CoV-2 variants. Turning to the study itself: Ad26.COV2.S shots went into the muscle once or twice, 56 days apart. Study-level results: Reportedly, spike-specific CD8+ and CD4+ T cell responses achieved substantial breadth once vaccination had taken place. People who got the vaccine or the placebo had similar non-spike TCR breadth. Vaccinees showed greater spike-specific TCR breadth than placebo recipients.

The method was immunoSEQ multiplex PCR; TCRdb's version includes in-frame clones alone and lacks a portion of them. Among hundreds of thousands of clones listed, around 89% were seen once. This sample's treatment: roughly 20 received Ad26.COV2.S at low or high dose, single or two shots; about 5 received placebo; per-sample allocation not given. Each sample was drawn 63 days after the first injection (of vaccine or placebo). As regards this clone: The antigen is undetermined.

The input for sequencing was peripheral blood, taken in a trial of Ad26.COV2.S vaccine versus placebo. The receptor was derived from a person between 18 and 65 years old who received the Ad26.COV2.S COVID-19 vaccine or a placebo.

CDR3 coding DNA: TGTGCCAGCAGCTCCGGACGGCTATACGAGCAGTACTTC. It codes for CASSSGRLYEQYF. The V gene is TRBV7-9, the J gene TRBJ2-7; no definite D call. This CDR3 region has 13 residues. Germline assignment: CDR1 SEHNR and CDR2 FQNEAQ (reference sequence). V lost 4 bases and J lost 4, with 11 bases in between.